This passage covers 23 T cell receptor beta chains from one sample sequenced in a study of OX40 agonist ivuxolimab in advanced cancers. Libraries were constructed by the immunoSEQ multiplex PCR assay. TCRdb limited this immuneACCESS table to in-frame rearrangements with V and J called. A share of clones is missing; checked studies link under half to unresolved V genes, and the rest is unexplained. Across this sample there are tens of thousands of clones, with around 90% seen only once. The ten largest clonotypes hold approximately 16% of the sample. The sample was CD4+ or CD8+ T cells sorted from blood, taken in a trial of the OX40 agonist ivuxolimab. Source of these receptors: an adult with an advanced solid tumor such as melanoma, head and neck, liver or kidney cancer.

The CDR3 DNA reads as TGTGCCAGCAGTCGATCTAAAAGGAGAAACACCATATATTTT. It specifies CASSRSKRRNTIYF. This sequence joins TRBV28 and TRBJ1-3; D is undetermined. CDR3 length: 14 amino acids. Germline CDR1 and CDR2: MDHEN and SYDVKM. V dropped 5 bases and J dropped 5 bases, with 13 bases sitting between them.

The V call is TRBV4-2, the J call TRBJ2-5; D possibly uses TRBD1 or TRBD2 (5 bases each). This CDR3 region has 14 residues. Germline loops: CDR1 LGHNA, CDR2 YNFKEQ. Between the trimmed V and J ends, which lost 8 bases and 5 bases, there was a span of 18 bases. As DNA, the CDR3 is TGTGCCAGCGGTTTATCAGCAGGGACGGAGACCCAGTACTTC. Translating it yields CASGLSAGTETQYF.

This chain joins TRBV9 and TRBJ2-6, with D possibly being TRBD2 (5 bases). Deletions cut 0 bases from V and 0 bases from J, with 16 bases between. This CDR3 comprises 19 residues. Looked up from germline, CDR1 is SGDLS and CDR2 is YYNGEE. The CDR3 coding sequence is TGTGCCAGCAGCGTAGGGTGGGGTACGGGGAGCTCTGGGGCCAACGTCCTGACTTTC. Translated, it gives CASSVGWGTGSSGANVLTF.

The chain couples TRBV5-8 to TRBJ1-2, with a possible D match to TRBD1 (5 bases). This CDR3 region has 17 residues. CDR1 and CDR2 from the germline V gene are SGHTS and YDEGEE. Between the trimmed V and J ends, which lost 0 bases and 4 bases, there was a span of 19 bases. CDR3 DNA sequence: TGTGCCAGCAGCTTGGGGGGCACAGCCACGTTCAGCTATGGCTACACCTTC. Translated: CASSLGGTATFSYGYTF.

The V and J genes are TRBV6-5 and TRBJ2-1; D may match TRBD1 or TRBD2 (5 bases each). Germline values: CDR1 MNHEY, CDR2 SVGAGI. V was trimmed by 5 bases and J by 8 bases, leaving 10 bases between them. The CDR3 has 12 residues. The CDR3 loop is CASSRLGDEQFF. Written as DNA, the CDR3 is TGTGCCAGCAGTCGTTTGGGGGATGAGCAGTTCTTC.

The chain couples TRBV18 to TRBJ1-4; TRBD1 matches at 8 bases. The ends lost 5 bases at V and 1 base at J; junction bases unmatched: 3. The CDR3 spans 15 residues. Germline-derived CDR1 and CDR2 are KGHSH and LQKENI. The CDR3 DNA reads TGTGCCAGCTCATCAGACAGGGGAACTAATGAAAAACTGTTTTTT. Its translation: CASSSDRGTNEKLFF.

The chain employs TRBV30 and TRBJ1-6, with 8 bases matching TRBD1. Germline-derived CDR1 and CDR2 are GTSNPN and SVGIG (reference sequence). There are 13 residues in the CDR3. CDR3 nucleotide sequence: TGTGGTCAGGGGGCAGGGGATGTGACACCCCTCCACTTT. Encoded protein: CGQGAGDVTPLHF.

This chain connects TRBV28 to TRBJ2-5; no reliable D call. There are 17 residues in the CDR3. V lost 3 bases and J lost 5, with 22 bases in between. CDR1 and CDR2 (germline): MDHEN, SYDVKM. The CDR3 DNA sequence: TGTGCCAGCAGTTTCACGCCGCCGGGCCCGCCGAAGGAGACCCAGTACTTC. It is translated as CASSFTPPGPPKETQYF. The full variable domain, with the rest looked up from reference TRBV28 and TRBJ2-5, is DVKVTQSSRYLVKRTGEKVFLECVQDMDHENMFWYRQDPGLGLRLIYFSYDVKMKEKGDIPEGYSVSREKKERFSLILESASTNQTSMYLCASSFTPPGPPKETQYFGPGTRLLVL.

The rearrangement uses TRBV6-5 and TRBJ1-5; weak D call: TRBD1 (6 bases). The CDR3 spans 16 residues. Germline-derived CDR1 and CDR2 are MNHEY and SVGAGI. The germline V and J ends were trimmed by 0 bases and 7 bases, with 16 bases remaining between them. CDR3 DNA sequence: TGTGCCAGCAGTTACTCTTATACAGGGTCAGGACAGCCCCAGCATTTT. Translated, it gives CASSYSYTGSGQPQHF.

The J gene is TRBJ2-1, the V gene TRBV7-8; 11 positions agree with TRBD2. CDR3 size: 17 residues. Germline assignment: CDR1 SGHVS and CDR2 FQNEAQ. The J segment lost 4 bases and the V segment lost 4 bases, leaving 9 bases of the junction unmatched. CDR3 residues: CASSSRLAGSSYNEQFF. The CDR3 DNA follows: TGTGCCAGCAGCTCCCGACTAGCGGGATCGTCGTACAATGAGCAGTTCTTC.

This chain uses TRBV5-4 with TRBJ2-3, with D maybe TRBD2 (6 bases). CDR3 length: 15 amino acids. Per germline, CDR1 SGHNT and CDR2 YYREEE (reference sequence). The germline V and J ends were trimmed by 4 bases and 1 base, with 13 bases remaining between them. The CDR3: CASSGDGGGTDTQYF. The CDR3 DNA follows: TGTGCCAGCAGCGGGGACGGCGGGGGCACAGATACGCAGTATTTT.

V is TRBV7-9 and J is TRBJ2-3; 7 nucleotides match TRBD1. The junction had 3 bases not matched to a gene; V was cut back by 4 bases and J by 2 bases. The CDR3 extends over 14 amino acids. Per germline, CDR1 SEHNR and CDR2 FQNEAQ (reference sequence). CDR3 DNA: TGTGCCAGCAGCTCTGGGACAGTCACAGATACGCAGTATTTT. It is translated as CASSSGTVTDTQYF.

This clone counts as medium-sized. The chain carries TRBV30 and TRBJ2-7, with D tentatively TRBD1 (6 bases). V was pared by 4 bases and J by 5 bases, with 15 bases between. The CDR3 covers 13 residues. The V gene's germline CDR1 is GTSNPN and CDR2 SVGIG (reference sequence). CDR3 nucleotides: TGTGCCTGGACCGGGACACGGGCCGACGAGCAGTACTTC. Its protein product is CAWTGTRADEQYF.

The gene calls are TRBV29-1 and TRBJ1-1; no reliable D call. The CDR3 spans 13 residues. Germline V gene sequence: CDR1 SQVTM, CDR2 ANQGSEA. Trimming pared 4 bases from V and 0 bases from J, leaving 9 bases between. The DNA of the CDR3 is TGCAGCGTTGCCAGGCACTTGAACACTGAAGCTTTCTTT. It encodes CSVARHLNTEAFF. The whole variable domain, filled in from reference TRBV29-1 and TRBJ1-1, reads SAVISQKPSRDICQRGTSLTIQCQVDSQVTMMFWYRQQPGQSLTLIATANQGSEATYESGFVIDKFPISRPNLTFSTLTVSNMSPEDSSIYLCSVARHLNTEAFFGQGTRLTVV.

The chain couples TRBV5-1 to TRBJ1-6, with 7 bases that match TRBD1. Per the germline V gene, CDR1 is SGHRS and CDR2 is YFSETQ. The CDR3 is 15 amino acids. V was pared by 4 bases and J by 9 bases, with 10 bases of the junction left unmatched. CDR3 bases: TGCGCCAGCAGCACAACAGGGGCTCCGGGTTCACCCCTCCACTTT. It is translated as CASSTTGAPGSPLHF.

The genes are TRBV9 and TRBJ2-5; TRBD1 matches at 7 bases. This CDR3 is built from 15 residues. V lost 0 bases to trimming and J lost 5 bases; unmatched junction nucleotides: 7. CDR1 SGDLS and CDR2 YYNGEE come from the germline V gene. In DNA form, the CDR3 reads TGTGCCAGCAGCGTAGGAGGGGGCCCTTGGGAGACCCAGTACTTC. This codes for CASSVGGGPWETQYF.

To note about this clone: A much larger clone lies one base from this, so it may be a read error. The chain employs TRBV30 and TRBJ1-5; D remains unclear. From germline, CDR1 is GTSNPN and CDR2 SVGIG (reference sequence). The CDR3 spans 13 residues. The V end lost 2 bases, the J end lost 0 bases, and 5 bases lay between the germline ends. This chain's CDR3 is CAWSLNSNQPQHF. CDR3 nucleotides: TGTGCCTGGAGTCTAAATAGCAATCAGCCCCAGCATTTT. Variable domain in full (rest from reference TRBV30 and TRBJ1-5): SQTIHQWPATLVQPVGSPLSLECTVEGTSNPNLYWYRQAAGRGLQLLFYSVGIGQISSEVPQNLSASRPQDRQFILSSKKLLLSDSGFYLCAWSLNSNQPQHFGDGTRLSIL.

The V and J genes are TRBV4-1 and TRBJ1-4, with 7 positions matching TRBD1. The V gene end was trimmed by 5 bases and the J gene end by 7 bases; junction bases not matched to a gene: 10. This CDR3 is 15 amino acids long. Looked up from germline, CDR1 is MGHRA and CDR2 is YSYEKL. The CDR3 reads CASSDYRGPGEKLFF. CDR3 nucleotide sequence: TGCGCCAGCAGCGACTACAGGGGCCCCGGTGAAAAACTGTTTTTT.

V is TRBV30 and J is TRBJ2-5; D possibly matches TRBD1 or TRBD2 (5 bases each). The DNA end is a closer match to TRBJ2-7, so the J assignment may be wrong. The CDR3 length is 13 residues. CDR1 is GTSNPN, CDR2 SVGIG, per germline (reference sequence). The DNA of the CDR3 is TGTGCCTGGAGTGTGGGGACGGGCTACGAGCAGTACTTC. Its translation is CAWSVGTGYEQYF.

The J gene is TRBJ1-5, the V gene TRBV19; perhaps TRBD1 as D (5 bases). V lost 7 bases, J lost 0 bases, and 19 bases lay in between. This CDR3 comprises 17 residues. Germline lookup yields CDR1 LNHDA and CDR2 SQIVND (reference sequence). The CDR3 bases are TGTGCCAGTACTCATTGGGGGAGAGGACATAGCAATCAGCCCCAGCATTTT. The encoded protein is CASTHWGRGHSNQPQHF.

The DNA of the CDR3 is TGTGCCACACGCTTCGGACAGTCTAATGAAAAACTGTTTTTT. Protein product: CATRFGQSNEKLFF. This chain connects TRBV10-3 to TRBJ1-4; D possibly corresponds to TRBD1 (6 bases). The CDR3 extends over 14 amino acids. V lost 10 bases, J lost 3 bases, and 15 bases lay in between. Germline loops: CDR1 ENHRY, CDR2 SYGVKD.

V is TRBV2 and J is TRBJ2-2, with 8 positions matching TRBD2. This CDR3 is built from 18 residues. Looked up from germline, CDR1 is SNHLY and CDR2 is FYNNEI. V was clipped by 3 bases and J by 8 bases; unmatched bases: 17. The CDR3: CASSDITSGFQEGGELFF. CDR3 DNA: TGTGCCAGCAGTGATATAACTAGCGGCTTTCAAGAGGGGGGGGAGCTGTTTTTT.

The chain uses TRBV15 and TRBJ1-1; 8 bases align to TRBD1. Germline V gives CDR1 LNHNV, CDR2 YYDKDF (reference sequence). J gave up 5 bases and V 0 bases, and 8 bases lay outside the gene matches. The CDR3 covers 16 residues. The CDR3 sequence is CATSRESQGAGTEAFF. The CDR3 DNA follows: TGTGCCACCAGCAGAGAGTCCCAGGGGGCGGGGACTGAAGCTTTCTTT.